One and the same sample provided the 17 T cell receptor beta chains below, sequenced in a study of T cell responses to AZD1222 COVID-19 vaccine (dated by TCRdb to about 2021). The library was produced with the immunoSEQ multiplex PCR assay. Imported from immuneACCESS, the table was reduced by TCRdb to in-frame sequences with V and J called. These copies leave out some clones; in studies compared against another copy, an unresolved V gene accounts for under half, and the cause of the remainder is not known. Across this sample there are 75,000 to 100,000 clones, with roughly 90% seen only once. The ten largest clonotypes hold approximately 25% of the sample. Reading the label with the study, this specimen's time point is: baseline before first vaccination. Sequences were derived from peripheral blood, sampled on day 0 of AZD1222 vaccination. All receptors come from an adult in good health.

The CDR3, as DNA: TGCGCCAGCAGCTTGGCCCTGGGAAACTATGGCTACACCTTC. It specifies CASSLALGNYGYTF. This chain links TRBV5-1 with TRBJ1-2; D gene uncertain. Germline V gene data show CDR1 as SGHRS and CDR2 as YFSETQ. V dropped 0 bases and J dropped 2 bases, with 8 bases sitting between them. This CDR3 has 14 residues.

This chain joins TRBV28 and TRBJ2-1; D possibly corresponds to TRBD2 (6 bases). This CDR3 has 16 residues. Trimming stripped 6 bases from V and 3 bases from J, with 18 bases between. CDR1 MDHEN and CDR2 SYDVKM come from the germline V gene. The CDR3 DNA reads as TGTGCCAGCAGCGCCAGCGGGCTACCTCTCTACAATGAGCAGTTCTTC. This codes for CASSASGLPLYNEQFF.

The rearrangement joins TRBV24-1 to TRBJ2-7; D is perhaps TRBD1 (5 bases). The V gene's germline CDR1 is KGHDR and CDR2 SFDVKD. The CDR3 contains 14 residues. V was shortened by 5 bases and J by 2 bases, with 12 bases between the two germline ends. As DNA, the CDR3 is TGTGCCACCAGTGTCTCGGACACAGCCTACGAGCAGTACTTC. This codes for CATSVSDTAYEQYF.

This clone was seen a single time. The chain uses TRBV6-6 and TRBJ2-7; a possible D gene is TRBD1 (6 bases). This CDR3 comprises 14 residues. Germline V CDR1 and CDR2: MNHNY, SVGAGI (reference sequence). V lost 0 bases and J lost 6, with 12 bases in between. CDR3 coding DNA: TGTGCCAGCAGTTACTCTCCAGGGGTGGTCGAGCAGTACTTC. Amino acid sequence: CASSYSPGVVEQYF.

This sequence joins TRBV7-9 and TRBJ2-1; TRBD2 matches at 9 bases. With V trimmed by 5 bases and J by 5 bases, 4 bases remained unmatched. Germline V lookup: CDR1 SEHNR, CDR2 FQNEAQ (reference sequence). This CDR3 has 14 amino acids. CDR3 residues: CASSVSGRNNEQFF. The CDR3 coding sequence is TGTGCCAGCAGCGTCAGCGGGAGGAACAATGAGCAGTTCTTC.

This clone is a singleton in its sample. The J gene is TRBJ1-1, the V gene TRBV11-3; no clear D gene. CDR3 length: 12 residues. The germline V gene encodes CDR1 SGHNT and CDR2 YENEEA. V lost 5 bases and J 5 bases, leaving 9 bases between the germline ends. The CDR3 is CASSQPGTEAFF. CDR3 DNA: TGTGCCAGCAGCCAGCCCGGGACTGAAGCTTTCTTT. Full variable domain (remainder filled in from reference TRBV11-3 and TRBJ1-1): EAGVVQSPRYKIIEKKQPVAFWCNPISGHNTLYWYLQNLGQGPELLIRYENEEAVDDSQLPKDRFSAERLKGVDSTLKIQPAELGDSAVYLCASSQPGTEAFFGQGTRLTVV.

The chain uses TRBV4-1 and TRBJ2-3, with TRBD2 identical over 11 bases. Germline V CDR1 and CDR2: MGHRA, YSYEKL. The CDR3 spans 18 residues. The junction had 9 bases not matched to a gene; V was cut back by 3 bases and J by 1 base. In nucleotides, the CDR3 is TGCGCCAGCAGCCAGGCCCCGATGACTAGCGGGGGCACAGATACGCAGTATTTT. It translates to CASSQAPMTSGGTDTQYF.

This CDR3 reads CASSYSGQGTYEQYF. The DNA for the CDR3 is TGTGCCAGCAGTTACTCGGGACAGGGTACCTACGAGCAGTACTTC. This sequence joins TRBV6-5 and TRBJ2-7; 9 bases map to TRBD1. Germline CDR1 MNHEY, CDR2 SVGAGI. The CDR3 has 15 amino acids. V lost 0 bases to trimming and J lost 2 bases; unmatched junction nucleotides: 2.

V is TRBV28 and J is TRBJ1-1; 9 nucleotides agree with TRBD1. V lost 6 bases, J lost 6 bases, and 11 bases stayed unmatched. CDR1 MDHEN and CDR2 SYDVKM come from the germline V gene. The CDR3 extends over 15 amino acids. CDR3 DNA: TGTGCCAGCAGCCCGGGACAGGGTTTAGTCTCTGAAGCTTTCTTT. Translating it yields CASSPGQGLVSEAFF.

The chain recombines TRBV18 with TRBJ2-5; D is uncertain. Per germline, CDR1 KGHSH and CDR2 LQKENI. The CDR3 contains 13 residues. V was pared by 2 bases and J by 0 bases, with 4 bases between. The CDR3 here is CASSPYYQETQYF. The CDR3 DNA reads TGTGCCAGCTCACCATACTACCAAGAGACCCAGTACTTC.

The chain employs TRBV4-3 and TRBJ1-6; D remains ambiguous. Germline lookup yields CDR1 LGHNA and CDR2 YSLEER. The CDR3 spans 17 residues. Trimming cost V 0 bases and J 6 bases, with 15 bases left between them. CDR3 loop: CASSQDRPGPANSPLHF. CDR3 sequence (DNA): TGCGCCAGCAGCCAAGATCGTCCAGGCCCGGCTAATTCACCCCTCCACTTT.

The CDR3 DNA is TGTGCCAGCAGGACAGGGGACCTGGGCTACACCTTC. Its protein product is CASRTGDLGYTF. The chain is built from TRBV6-5 and TRBJ1-2; 8 nucleotides agree with TRBD1. V dropped 6 bases and J dropped 8; count of bases not matched to a gene: 5. The germline gives CDR1 MNHEY, CDR2 SVGAGI. The CDR3 length is 12 residues.

V is TRBV6-5 and J is TRBJ2-1, with 14 nucleotides matching TRBD2. This CDR3 has 16 amino acids. The ends lost 2 bases at V and 10 bases at J; junction bases unmatched: 7. Per the germline V gene, CDR1 is MNHEY and CDR2 is SVGAGI. In nucleotides, the CDR3 is TGTGCCAGCAGTTACCCGACTAGCGGGAGGGCAGAGGAGCAGTTCTTC. Translation gives CASSYPTSGRAEEQFF.

The rearrangement uses TRBV10-3 and TRBJ2-3; D gene unclear. The CDR3 has 14 amino acids. Germline V CDR1 and CDR2: ENHRY, SYGVKD. Deletions cut 4 bases from V and 3 bases from J, with 11 bases between. The CDR3 is CAISVKDPTDTQYF. DNA for the CDR3: TGTGCCATCAGTGTGAAGGACCCGACAGATACGCAGTATTTT.

V is TRBV6-1 and J is TRBJ2-3, with 11 bases fitting TRBD2. Germline values: CDR1 MNHNS, CDR2 SASEGT. This CDR3 has 15 amino acids. With V trimmed by 5 bases and J by 3 bases, 4 bases remained unmatched. The CDR3 nucleotides read TGTGCCAGCAGTACTAGCGGGAGAGGTACAGATACGCAGTATTTT. Its translation is CASSTSGRGTDTQYF.

This clone has a handful of counts. The V and J genes are TRBV3-1 (or the pseudogene TRBV3-2) and TRBJ1-1; unclear D gene. V was shortened by 4 bases and J by 2 bases, with 11 bases between the two germline ends. The CDR3 has 14 residues. Germline V gives CDR1 LGHDT, CDR2 YNNKEL (reference sequence). The CDR3 loop is CASSRRRGNTEAFF. The CDR3 bases are TGTGCCAGCAGCCGTCGACGAGGTAACACTGAAGCTTTCTTT.

This clone was detected once. The gene calls are TRBV11-1 and TRBJ2-7, with TRBD1 matching 9 bases. The CDR3 runs to 16 residues. The V segment lost 4 bases and the J segment 5 bases; nucleotides outside the gene matches: 12. The germline V gene encodes CDR1 SGHAT and CDR2 FQDESV (reference sequence). For the CDR3, the DNA is TGTGCCAGCAGCTCACAGGGGGCGGACCTCTACCACGAGCAGTACTTC. It specifies CASSSQGADLYHEQYF.